This T cell receptor (beta chain) was found in a study of shared clonotypes between healthy human individuals. The germline V gene encodes CDR1 SGHDT and CDR2 YYEEEE. Trimming took off 0 bases at V and 10 bases at J, with 14 bases between the two ends. This CDR3 is built from 15 residues. Using immunoSEQ multiplex PCR, the repertoire was profiled, and TCRdb retains in-frame clones only, with some absent. The sample includes a few million clones, around 90% of them seen just once. The sample consisted of naive CD4+ T cells sorted from blood. Subset noted: CD45RA+ positively selected. The sequence derives from a man younger than 35 in good health. V is TRBV5-6 and J is TRBJ1-6; D may be TRBD1 (6 bases). CDR3 sequence: CASSLVLGANSPLHF. CDR3 in DNA: TGTGCCAGCAGCTTGGTCCTGGGGGCTAACTCACCCCTCCACTTT.